These 20 T cell receptor beta chains were all obtained from the same sample, sequenced in a study of T-cell memory formation after mild COVID-19 (dated by TCRdb to the early 2020s). Library preparation was by 5' RACE. Reads for this sample came from an Illumina NovaSeq 6000. In-frame beta chains were kept once TCRdb had trimmed the public reads at Q25 with fastp and called clones with MiXCR. Every distinct CDR3 protein forms one entry, paired with its most common genes and DNA. The sample table contains 350,000 to 450,000 distinct CDR3 sequences; only one count was recorded for 20% of them. The top ten clonotypes cover roughly 8.4% of the sample. The specimen was PBMCs or a T cell subset sorted from them (not recorded which). The receptors originated from an adult woman who had mild COVID-19 (a few samples of this study predate the infection). The sample titles of this study are shuffled in the database, so cell type and time point are left out; the donor was told from shared clones.

Of note for this clonotype: A junction end diverges from the germline sequence, so it may reflect a read error. The rearrangement uses TRBV7-7 and TRBJ2-7, with D perhaps assigned TRBD1 or TRBD2 (6 bases each). Germline-derived CDR1 and CDR2 are SSHAT and FNYEAQ (reference sequence). The CDR3 spans 13 residues. CDR3 region: CASSLSGGHEQYF. The CDR3 DNA sequence: TGTGCTAGCAGCTTGTCCGGGGGCCACGAGCAGTACTTC.

This clonotype has only a few counts. The chain is built from TRBV4-1 and TRBJ1-4; D may be TRBD1 (5 bases). The CDR3 runs to 16 residues. V lost 0 bases and J 4 bases, leaving 12 bases between the germline ends. Germline values: CDR1 MGHRA, CDR2 YSYEKL. CDR3 DNA: TGCGCCAGCAGCCAAGATAAAGACAGACTTAATGAAAAACTGTTTTTT. Amino acids: CASSQDKDRLNEKLFF.

In this sample, this clonotype turned up a few times. The CDR3 DNA is TGTGCCACCAGTGACCCTACCAGCAGTTACGAGCAGTACTTC. This codes for CATSDPTSSYEQYF. The chain combines TRBV24-1 with TRBJ2-7, with D unclear. The CDR3 is made up of 14 amino acids. Trimming took off 4 bases at V and 4 bases at J, with 13 bases between the two ends. Germline V gives CDR1 KGHDR, CDR2 SFDVKD.

The chain recombines TRBV15 with TRBJ1-2; possible D gene TRBD1, 6 bases. V shed 1 base and J shed 2 bases, with 8 bases lying between them. The CDR3 has 14 residues. The germline V gene has CDR1 LNHNV and CDR2 YYDKDF (reference sequence). The CDR3 bases are TGTGCCACCAGCAGAGGTACAGGGAACTATGGCTACACCTTC. Encoded protein: CATSRGTGNYGYTF.

This clonotype was counted a few times. The chain employs TRBV9 and TRBJ1-1, with 10 positions matching TRBD1. The CDR3 sequence is 19 residues long. Germline V CDR1 and CDR2: SGDLS, YYNGEE. After removal of 4 bases from V and 4 bases from J, the junction contained 19 bases not matched to a gene. The CDR3 DNA is TGTGCCAGCAGCCCCAGGGATCCGGGACAGGGGCTAGGTTCCACTGAAGCTTTCTTT. It specifies CASSPRDPGQGLGSTEAFF.

The rearrangement joins TRBV18 to TRBJ2-7; no reliable D call. The CDR3 contains 12 residues. Trimming removed 2 bases at V and 7 bases at J, with 9 bases between. Per the germline V gene, CDR1 is KGHSH and CDR2 is LQKENI. The CDR3 sequence is CASSPALGEQYF. CDR3 sequence (DNA): TGTGCCAGCTCACCAGCCTTGGGGGAGCAGTACTTC.

This sequence joins TRBV5-6 and TRBJ2-5; weak D call: TRBD2 (7 bases). The CDR3 spans 15 residues. V shed 4 bases and J shed 1 base, with 14 bases lying between them. Germline CDR1 reads SGHDT; CDR2 reads YYEEEE. CDR3 protein: CASSRGASGQETQYF. The CDR3 DNA reads TGTGCCAGCAGCCGGGGGGCTAGCGGCCAAGAGACCCAGTACTTC.

To note about this clonotype: Just one base apart from a much larger clone, this may be a read error. The DNA for the CDR3 is TGTGCCAGCAGCACGGACAGTAAGAACACTGAAGCTTTCTTT. Its translation is CASSTDSKNTEAFF. The V gene is TRBV4-2, the J gene TRBJ1-1; D is perhaps TRBD1 (6 bases). The CDR3 sequence is 14 residues long. V was shortened by 5 bases and J by 1 base, with 11 bases between the two germline ends. Germline V gene sequence: CDR1 LGHNA, CDR2 YNFKEQ.

This clonotype was found a few times. The chain carries TRBV9 and TRBJ2-1, with D perhaps TRBD2 (5 bases). The length of the CDR3 is 16 residues. V was pared by 4 bases and J by 6 bases, with 20 bases between. The germline V gene has CDR1 SGDLS and CDR2 YYNGEE. The CDR3 DNA sequence: TGTGCCAGCAGCTCACTCCCGGGGTACGAGGGCAATGAGCAGTTCTTC. This codes for CASSSLPGYEGNEQFF.

The rearrangement joins TRBV10-3 to TRBJ2-3; D not certain. Trimming stripped 5 bases from V and 6 bases from J, with 12 bases between. Looked up from germline, CDR1 is ENHRY and CDR2 is SYGVKD. The CDR3 runs to 13 residues. CDR3 sequence: CAISFSSGDTQYF. In DNA, the CDR3 is TGTGCCATCAGTTTTTCTTCGGGTGATACGCAGTATTTT.

This clonotype was counted a few times. V gene TRBV28 combines with J gene TRBJ2-3; the match to TRBD2 covers 8 bases. CDR3 length equals 17 residues. The J segment lost 3 bases and the V segment lost 5 bases, leaving 13 bases of the junction unmatched. Germline loops: CDR1 MDHEN, CDR2 SYDVKM. The CDR3 DNA reads TGTGCCAGCAGTCCCTCCCCCGGGGGGGGCTATACAGATACGCAGTATTTT. Amino acids: CASSPSPGGGYTDTQYF.

This sequence joins TRBV30 and TRBJ2-1, with D possibly called TRBD1 or TRBD2 (5 bases each). There are 15 residues in the CDR3. V shed 0 bases and J shed 8 bases, with 17 bases lying between them. Germline loops: CDR1 GTSNPN, CDR2 SVGIG (reference sequence). The CDR3 loop reads CAWSVWDLARDEQFF. Here the CDR3 DNA reads TGTGCCTGGAGTGTATGGGACCTCGCGCGGGATGAGCAGTTCTTC. The full variable domain, its missing parts supplied by reference TRBV30 and TRBJ2-1, is SQTIHQWPATLVQPVGSPLSLECTVEGTSNPNLYWYRQAAGRGLQLLFYSVGIGQISSEVPQNLSASRPQDRQFILSSKKLLLSDSGFYLCAWSVWDLARDEQFFGPGTRLTVL.

This clonotype was seen more than once but under ten times. The chain carries TRBV4-2 and TRBJ2-6, with 7 bases identical to TRBD2. The germline CDR1 and CDR2 sequences are LGHNA and YNFKEQ. With 5 bases clipped from V and 2 bases from J, the junction kept 3 bases outside the gene matches. The CDR3 contains 15 residues. CDR3 sequence: CASSSGGTGANVLTF. The CDR3 nucleotides are TGTGCCAGCAGCTCCGGGGGGACTGGGGCCAACGTCCTGACTTTC.

This clonotype came up a few times. This rearrangement joins TRBV28 to TRBJ1-3, with D possibly matching TRBD1 (6 bases). The V gene lost 1 base and the J gene lost 4 bases, with 20 bases spanning the gap. Per germline, CDR1 MDHEN and CDR2 SYDVKM. The CDR3 sequence is 18 residues long. Here the CDR3 reads CASSLSGRGSRRGNTIYF. In DNA, the CDR3 is TGTGCCAGCAGTTTATCCGGGAGGGGGTCGCGGCGGGGAAACACCATATATTTT.

This clonotype was seen more than once but under ten times. This rearrangement joins TRBV7-2 to TRBJ1-1, with no clear D. The CDR3 sequence is 14 residues long. The V gene lost 3 bases and the J gene lost 0 bases, with 8 bases spanning the gap. Germline V gene data show CDR1 as SGHTA and CDR2 as FQGNSA. The CDR3 DNA sequence: TGTGCCAGCAGCTTTAACAATTTGAACACTGAAGCTTTCTTT. Amino acid sequence: CASSFNNLNTEAFF. Supplemented by reference TRBV7-2 and TRBJ1-1, the full variable domain reads GAGVSQSPSNKVTEKGKDVELRCDPISGHTALYWYRQSLGQGLEFLIYFQGNSAPDKSGLPSDRFSAERTGGSVSTLTIQRTQQEDSAVYLCASSFNNLNTEAFFGQGTRLTVV.

The J gene is TRBJ1-5, the V gene TRBV5-1; 9 nucleotides agree with TRBD1. V dropped 5 bases and J dropped 9; count of bases not matched to a gene: 9. Germline V gene lookup returns CDR1 SGHRS and CDR2 YFSETQ. The CDR3 has 14 amino acids. The CDR3 region has the DNA TGCGCCAGCAGTGAGGGACAGGGAGACCGGCCCCAGCATTTT. Translated, it gives CASSEGQGDRPQHF.

This clonotype was found many times. The chain carries TRBV6-1 and TRBJ1-5; the D gene is possibly TRBD1 (6 bases). V was shortened by 2 bases and J by 0 bases, with 11 bases between the two germline ends. This CDR3 comprises 16 residues. Germline V gene lookup returns CDR1 MNHNS and CDR2 SASEGT. The CDR3 reads CASSERGGYSNQPQHF. CDR3 DNA: TGTGCCAGCAGTGAAAGGGGGGGTTATAGCAATCAGCCCCAGCATTTT.

CDR3 DNA: TGTGCCAGCACCCCGACAGAAAACTACGAGCAGTACTTC. Translation: CASTPTENYEQYF. The chain joins TRBV6-2 or TRBV6-3 to TRBJ2-7; perhaps TRBD1 as D (5 bases). This CDR3 is 13 amino acids long. V gave up 7 bases and J gave up 3 bases, with 13 bases separating them. Germline V gene lookup returns CDR1 MNHEY and CDR2 SVGEGT.

This clonotype was observed a few times. The gene calls are TRBV28 and TRBJ1-2, with unresolved D. The ends were cut back, 8 bases at V and 7 bases at J, with 11 bases in the middle. The germline gives CDR1 MDHEN, CDR2 SYDVKM. The CDR3 has 11 amino acids. CDR3 sequence (DNA): TGTGCCAGCGAAGGGAACGGTGGCTACACCTTC. This codes for CASEGNGGYTF.

In this sample, this clonotype turned up many times. This chain joins TRBV3-1 and TRBJ2-1, with 7 bases lining up with TRBD2. Unmatched junction bases numbered 3, after V lost 3 bases and J lost 1 base. The CDR3 consists of 15 residues. CDR1 LGHDT and CDR2 YNNKEL come from the germline V gene (reference sequence). CDR3 coding DNA: TGTGCCAGCAGCCAGGGGAGGGGTTCCTACAATGAGCAGTTCTTC. Protein product: CASSQGRGSYNEQFF.